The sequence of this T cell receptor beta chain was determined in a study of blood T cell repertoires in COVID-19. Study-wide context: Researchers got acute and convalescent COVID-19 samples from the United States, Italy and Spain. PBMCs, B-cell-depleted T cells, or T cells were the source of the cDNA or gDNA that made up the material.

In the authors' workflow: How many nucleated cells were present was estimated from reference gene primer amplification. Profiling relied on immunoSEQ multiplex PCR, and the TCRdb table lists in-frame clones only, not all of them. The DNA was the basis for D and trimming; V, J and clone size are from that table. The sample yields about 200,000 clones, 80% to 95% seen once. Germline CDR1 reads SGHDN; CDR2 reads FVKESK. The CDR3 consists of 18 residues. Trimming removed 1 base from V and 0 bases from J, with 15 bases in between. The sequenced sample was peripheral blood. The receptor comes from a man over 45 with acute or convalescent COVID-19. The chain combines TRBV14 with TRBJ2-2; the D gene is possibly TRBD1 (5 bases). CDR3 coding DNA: TGTGCCAGCAGCCAAGGGTTTGGCAGGGTCGCGAACACCGGGGAGCTGTTTTTT. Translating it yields CASSQGFGRVANTGELFF.